This paragraph reports one T cell receptor (beta chain). Its antigen is unidentified. The sample belongs to a study of human T cells and chemical hapten exposure. Study context: Small pooled library volume differences chiefly drove per-sample TCR yield variation.

The library attached unique molecular identifiers to individual cDNA molecules. As originally analysed: The number of TCRs in each sample had a median of 95,638 and spanned roughly 23,224 to 700,000. TCRdb analysed the RACE reads with MiXCR anew, one entry per CDR3 protein. These V and J calls originate from TCRdb's pipeline instead of the authors' own analysis. There are roughly 130,000 distinct CDR3 sequences in the sample; about 8.2% occur only once, and about 1.8% lies in the top ten. Time point defined: healthy volunteer bleed at 2 weeks. Whole blood that had not been fractionated was the source of extracted total RNA. General study points: Sensitizing to DPC left TCRs with a frequency above 1 in 1000 unaltered.

The sequence was collected from a male donor in good health. Some clones in this sample may be carry-over from other donors' samples. Sample: whole blood.

CDR3: CASSQSSGTYNEQFF. Here the CDR3 DNA reads TGTGCCAGCAGCCAGTCCAGCGGGACCTACAATGAGCAGTTCTTC. The V gene is TRBV4-2, the J gene TRBJ2-1; TRBD2 aligns across 7 bases. CDR1 is LGHNA and CDR2 is YNFKEQ in the germline V gene. CDR3 length: 15 residues. V trimming: 3 bases; J trimming: 2 bases; junction bases outside the gene matches: 4.